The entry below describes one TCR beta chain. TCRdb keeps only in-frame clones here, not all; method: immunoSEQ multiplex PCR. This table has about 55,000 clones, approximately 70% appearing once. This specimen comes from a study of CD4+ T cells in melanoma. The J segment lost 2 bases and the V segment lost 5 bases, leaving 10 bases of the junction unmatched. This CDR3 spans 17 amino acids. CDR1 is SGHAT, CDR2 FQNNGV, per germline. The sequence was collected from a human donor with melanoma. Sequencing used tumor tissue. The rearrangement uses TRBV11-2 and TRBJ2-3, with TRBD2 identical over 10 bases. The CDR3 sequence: CASSQAGTSVFTDTQYF. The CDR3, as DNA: TGTGCCAGCAGCCAGGCTGGGACTAGCGTATTCACAGATACGCAGTATTTT.